Listed here are 28 T cell receptor beta chains from one sample, sequenced in a study of blood T cell repertoires in COVID-19 (dated by TCRdb to 2020 to 2022). Libraries were made using the immunoSEQ multiplex PCR assay. TCRdb obtained this table from immuneACCESS and retained in-frame rearrangements with V and J assigned. These tables miss some clones; where compared with another copy, unresolved V genes account for less than half of the shortfall, and the remainder is unexplained. The sample contains roughly 250,000 clones, roughly 88% of them found a single time. The ten largest make up under 2.5% of the sample. Sequenced material: peripheral blood. These receptors all come from a woman in her 40s who had recovered from COVID-19.

This sequence joins TRBV6-5 and TRBJ2-2; possible D gene TRBD2, 6 bases. Germline V gene data show CDR1 as MNHEY and CDR2 as SVGAGI. The CDR3 runs to 14 residues. Trimming took off 6 bases at V and 5 bases at J, with 13 bases between the two ends. The CDR3 DNA reads TGTGCCAGCAGATCGGGGGATTGGACCGGGGAGCTGTTTTTT. As protein: CASRSGDWTGELFF.

V usage is TRBV3-1 (or the pseudogene TRBV3-2) and J usage is TRBJ2-7, with D possibly TRBD2 on 6 matching bases. The CDR3 runs 12 residues. From germline, CDR1 is LGHDT and CDR2 YNNKEL (reference sequence). V was pared by 1 base and J by 9 bases, with 10 bases between. The CDR3 loop is CASSQVGGGQYF. For the CDR3, the DNA is TGTGCCAGCAGCCAAGTCGGGGGTGGGCAGTACTTC.

The genes are TRBV9 and TRBJ2-7; a possible D gene is TRBD2 (6 bases). The germline V gene encodes CDR1 SGDLS and CDR2 YYNGEE. The ends were cut back, 0 bases at V and 5 bases at J, with 15 bases in the middle. The CDR3 is 15 amino acids. DNA of the CDR3: TGTGCCAGCAGCGTAGACGGGGGAACGGGTCACGAGCAGTACTTC. It translates to CASSVDGGTGHEQYF.

This chain joins TRBV5-1 and TRBJ2-3, with D unresolved. Between the trimmed V and J ends, which lost 0 bases and 6 bases, there was a span of 14 bases. CDR1 SGHRS and CDR2 YFSETQ come from the germline V gene. This CDR3 is 15 amino acids long. CDR3 nucleotide sequence: TGCGCCAGCAGCTTGGAGCTTACGGCGGCTGATACGCAGTATTTT. Amino acid sequence: CASSLELTAADTQYF.

The chain recombines TRBV24-1 with TRBJ2-6; D is unclear. V was pared by 3 bases and J by 0 bases, with 8 bases between. CDR1 KGHDR and CDR2 SFDVKD come from the germline V gene. The CDR3 has 16 residues. For the CDR3, the DNA is TGTGCCACCAGTGATCCCCTTTTCTCTGGGGCCAACGTCCTGACTTTC. Residues: CATSDPLFSGANVLTF.

This chain connects TRBV6-5 to TRBJ2-7, with TRBD1 matching 7 bases. Germline V gene sequence: CDR1 MNHEY, CDR2 SVGAGI. This CDR3 contains 14 residues. V shed 2 bases and J 6 bases; nucleotides not matched to a gene: 7. The CDR3 DNA follows: TGTGCCAGCAGTTACGACAGGGATGCGGGCGAGCAGTACTTC. Translating gives CASSYDRDAGEQYF.

This clone appeared a few times. The rearrangement uses TRBV9 and TRBJ1-6, with TRBD1 matching 7 bases. The germline V gene has CDR1 SGDLS and CDR2 YYNGEE. The CDR3 consists of 15 residues. The J segment lost 10 bases and the V segment lost 6 bases, leaving 13 bases of the junction unmatched. CDR3 residues: CASTPTGDSRSPLHF. Here the CDR3 DNA reads TGTGCCAGCACACCCACCGGGGACAGCCGCTCACCCCTCCACTTT. Filled out from reference TRBV9 and TRBJ1-6, the complete variable domain reads DSGVTQTPKHLITATGQRVTLRCSPRSGDLSVYWYQQSLDQGLQFLIQYYNGEERAKGNILERFSAQQFPDLHSELNLSSLELGDSALYFCASTPTGDSRSPLHFGNGTRLTVT.

The rearrangement links TRBV18 to TRBJ1-4; TRBD1 is a possible D gene (6 bases). Between the trimmed V and J ends, which lost 4 bases and 0 bases, there was a span of 9 bases. Germline V gene lookup returns CDR1 KGHSH and CDR2 LQKENI. The CDR3 extends over 15 amino acids. The CDR3 DNA reads TGTGCCAGCTCACTTACAGGGCCAACTAATGAAAAACTGTTTTTT. This codes for CASSLTGPTNEKLFF.

CDR3 sequence: CASSMGRGTDTQYF. The CDR3 DNA sequence: TGTGCCAGTAGTATGGGCAGGGGAACAGATACGCAGTATTTT. The J gene is TRBJ2-3, the V gene TRBV19, with D perhaps matching TRBD1 (6 bases). Germline V gene sequence: CDR1 LNHDA, CDR2 SQIVND (reference sequence). The length of the CDR3 is 14 residues. With 3 bases removed from V and 3 bases from J, the gap between germline ends came to 10 bases.

V and J are TRBV27 and TRBJ1-6, with TRBD1 matching over 7 bases. The CDR3 loop spans 15 amino acids. Trimming removed 5 bases from V and 11 bases from J; junction bases left unmatched: 12. Germline CDR1 reads MNHEY; CDR2 reads SMNVEV (reference sequence). In nucleotides, the CDR3 is TGTGCCAGCAGTCAGACTTGGACAGGCGATCCACCCCTCCACTTT. As protein: CASSQTWTGDPPLHF.

CDR3 in amino acids: CASSDKAGGFHEQYF. The CDR3, as DNA: TGTGCCAGCAGTGATAAGGCGGGGGGCTTCCACGAGCAGTACTTC. The rearrangement uses TRBV2 and TRBJ2-7, with 8 bases lining up with TRBD2. V lost 3 bases to trimming and J lost 5 bases; unmatched junction nucleotides: 9. CDR3 size: 15 residues. Per germline, CDR1 SNHLY and CDR2 FYNNEI.

This clone was picked up a small number of times. This rearrangement joins TRBV7-9 to TRBJ1-3; 9 bases match TRBD1. This CDR3 spans 16 amino acids. Germline trimming cut 4 bases from V and 3 bases from J; bases unmatched to any gene: 7. From germline, CDR1 is SEHNR and CDR2 FQNEAQ (reference sequence). CDR3 residues: CASSSTGGVGGNTIYF. The CDR3 region has the DNA TGTGCCAGCAGCTCAACAGGGGGCGTCGGTGGAAACACCATATATTTT.

The rearrangement links TRBV19 to TRBJ1-1, with D unresolved. Germline assignment: CDR1 LNHDA and CDR2 SQIVND (reference sequence). The CDR3 runs 15 residues. Trimming pared 5 bases from V and 7 bases from J, leaving 20 bases between. The CDR3 DNA reads as TGTGCCAGTAGTCCGTCCTCGTCTATTCCCATTGAAGCTTTCTTT. This sequence encodes CASSPSSSIPIEAFF.

The chain recombines TRBV25-1 with TRBJ2-2; 7 nucleotides line up with TRBD2. The germline gives CDR1 MGHDK, CDR2 SYGVNS. This CDR3 is built from 12 residues. The CDR3 region is CTSAGTAGELFF. The CDR3 nucleotides are TGTACTAGCGCCGGAACGGCCGGGGAGCTGTTTTTT.

This chain links TRBV19 with TRBJ2-3; D may be TRBD2 (5 bases). Germline V CDR1 and CDR2: LNHDA, SQIVND (reference sequence). Trimming took off 11 bases at V and 1 base at J, with 13 bases between the two ends. The CDR3 is 13 amino acids. CDR3 coding DNA: TGTGCCTCGAGGGAGCGTGGCACAGATACGCAGTATTTT. Its protein is CASRERGTDTQYF.

The chain couples TRBV6-9 to TRBJ2-5, with TRBD1 identical over 7 bases. The CDR3 loop spans 17 amino acids. V dropped 6 bases and J dropped 2; count of bases not matched to a gene: 15. Per the germline V gene, CDR1 is MNHGY and CDR2 is SVAAGI. The CDR3 DNA is TGTGCCAGCAGCCAGTCGACGGTGACAGGGAGTCAAGAGACCCAGTACTTC. Amino acids: CASSQSTVTGSQETQYF.

This clone was seen only a few times. The rearrangement joins TRBV18 to TRBJ1-2; D gene unclear. The germline V and J ends were trimmed by 3 bases and 2 bases, with 13 bases remaining between them. CDR1 and CDR2 (germline): KGHSH, LQKENI. This CDR3 spans 15 amino acids. CDR3 DNA sequence: TGTGCCAGCTCACCGAACGGGGAGGCCAACTATGGCTACACCTTC. Translation: CASSPNGEANYGYTF.

This sequence joins TRBV5-1 and TRBJ2-6, with D perhaps matching TRBD1 (5 bases). The length of the CDR3 is 15 residues. Trimming cost V 6 bases and J 1 base, with 11 bases left between them. Germline V lookup: CDR1 SGHRS, CDR2 YFSETQ. CDR3 protein: CASKTERSGANVLTF. The DNA of the CDR3 is TGCGCCAGCAAGACAGAGAGGTCTGGGGCCAACGTCCTGACTTTC.

This sequence joins TRBV19 and TRBJ2-7; weak D call: TRBD1 (6 bases). Between the trimmed V and J ends, which lost 5 bases and 4 bases, there was a span of 12 bases. The germline V gene has CDR1 LNHDA and CDR2 SQIVND (reference sequence). The CDR3 has 13 residues. This CDR3 is CASSDDRTYEQYF. The CDR3 DNA follows: TGTGCCAGTAGTGACGACAGGACTTACGAGCAGTACTTC.

The chain joins TRBV5-6 to TRBJ2-1; TRBD2 is a possible D gene (5 bases). The V gene's germline CDR1 is SGHDT and CDR2 YYEEEE. The CDR3 has 17 residues. The V and J ends lost 0 bases and 8 bases respectively, with 21 bases between them. This CDR3 is CASSLDGSSPTIDEQFF. The CDR3 nucleotides read TGTGCCAGCAGCTTGGACGGTTCTAGCCCAACTATCGATGAGCAGTTCTTC.

The chain has TRBV2 and TRBJ1-4; no reliable D call. Germline CDR1 and CDR2: SNHLY and FYNNEI. This CDR3 is 13 amino acids long. V gave up 7 bases and J gave up 3 bases, with 9 bases separating them. Here the CDR3 reads CASNREPNEKLFF. The CDR3 nucleotides read TGTGCCAGCAACCGGGAACCTAATGAAAAACTGTTTTTT.

This rearrangement joins TRBV29-1 to TRBJ2-3; no reliable D call. CDR1 and CDR2 (germline): SQVTM, ANQGSEA. V lost 4 bases to trimming and J lost 1 base, with 12 bases between them. The CDR3 totals 14 residues. The CDR3 DNA reads as TGCAGCGTTGTTTCGTGGCAGGGCACAGATACGCAGTATTTT. Protein product: CSVVSWQGTDTQYF.

This clone was observed a single time. The chain has TRBV19 and TRBJ1-5; unclear D gene. V lost 2 bases and J 0 bases, leaving 8 bases between the germline ends. The CDR3 is made up of 15 amino acids. Germline V gives CDR1 LNHDA, CDR2 SQIVND (reference sequence). The CDR3, as DNA: TGTGCCAGTAGTATATCCAAAAATAGCAATCAGCCCCAGCATTTT. Translated: CASSISKNSNQPQHF.

This clone was counted between two and nine times. The genes are TRBV12-2 and TRBJ1-2; the table calls TRBD1, which could not be checked here. TRBV12-2 is shown as a pseudogene. CDR3 length equals 15 residues. The DNA for the CDR3 is TGTGCAAGTCGCTTAAACGAGGCAGGGGGCTATGGCTACACCTTC. Translation: CASRLNEAGGYGYTF.

The rearrangement joins TRBV6-1 to TRBJ1-5, with 7 bases aligning to TRBD1. The CDR3 runs 18 residues. The V gene end was trimmed by 2 bases and the J gene end by 0 bases; junction bases not matched to a gene: 10. CDR1 and CDR2 (germline): MNHNS, SASEGT. The CDR3 nucleotides are TGTGCCAGCAGTGAAAGGACAGGTGGGGGTTATAGCAATCAGCCCCAGCATTTT. Its protein is CASSERTGGGYSNQPQHF.

This clone was picked up many times. The chain is built from TRBV27 and TRBJ1-2; TRBD1 aligns across 7 bases. V lost 5 bases and J lost 5; bases outside the gene matches: 11. Germline values: CDR1 MNHEY, CDR2 SMNVEV (reference sequence). The CDR3 is made up of 15 amino acids. The CDR3 DNA sequence: TGTGCCAGCAGTCCCCAGACAGGGACGACTTATGGCTACACCTTC. Protein: CASSPQTGTTYGYTF.

This clone was found once. The rearrangement joins TRBV5-6 to TRBJ2-3; no firm D call. With 2 bases removed from V and 1 base from J, the gap between germline ends came to 8 bases. This CDR3 comprises 14 residues. Germline V gene sequence: CDR1 SGHDT, CDR2 YYEEEE. The CDR3 loop reads CASSLRVGTDTQYF. The CDR3 DNA is TGTGCCAGCAGCTTACGGGTTGGCACAGATACGCAGTATTTT.

The chain couples TRBV19 to TRBJ2-7; possibly TRBD1 for D (5 bases). The CDR3 is 15 residues long. CDR1 is LNHDA, CDR2 SQIVND, per germline (reference sequence). Trimming shortened V by 3 bases and J by 2 bases, and 14 bases separated the two germline ends. The chain's CDR3 is CASSIWQGTAYEQYF. CDR3 sequence (DNA): TGTGCCAGTAGTATTTGGCAGGGTACGGCCTACGAGCAGTACTTC.